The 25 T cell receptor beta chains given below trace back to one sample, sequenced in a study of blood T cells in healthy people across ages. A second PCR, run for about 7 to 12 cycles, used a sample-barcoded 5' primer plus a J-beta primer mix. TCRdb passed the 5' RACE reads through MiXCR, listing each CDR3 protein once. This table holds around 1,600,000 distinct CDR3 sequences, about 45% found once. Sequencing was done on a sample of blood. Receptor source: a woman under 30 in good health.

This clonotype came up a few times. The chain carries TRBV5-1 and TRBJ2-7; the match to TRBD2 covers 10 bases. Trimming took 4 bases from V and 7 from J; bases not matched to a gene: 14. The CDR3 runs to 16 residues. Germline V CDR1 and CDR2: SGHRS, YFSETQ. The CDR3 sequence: CASSPGTSAVTEEQYF. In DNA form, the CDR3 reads TGCGCCAGCAGCCCTGGGACTAGCGCCGTAACCGAGGAGCAGTACTTC.

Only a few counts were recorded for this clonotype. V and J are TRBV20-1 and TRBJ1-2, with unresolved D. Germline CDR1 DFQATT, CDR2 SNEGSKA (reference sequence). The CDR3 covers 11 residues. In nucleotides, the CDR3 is TGCAGCGCCCGGACGGTATATGGCTACACCTTC. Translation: CSARTVYGYTF.

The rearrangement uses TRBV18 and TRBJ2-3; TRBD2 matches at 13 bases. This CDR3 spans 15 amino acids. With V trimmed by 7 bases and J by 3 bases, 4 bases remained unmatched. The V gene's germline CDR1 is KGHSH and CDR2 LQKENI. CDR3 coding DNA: TGTGCCAGCTACGGACTAGCGGGAGTTACAGATACGCAGTATTTT. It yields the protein CASYGLAGVTDTQYF.

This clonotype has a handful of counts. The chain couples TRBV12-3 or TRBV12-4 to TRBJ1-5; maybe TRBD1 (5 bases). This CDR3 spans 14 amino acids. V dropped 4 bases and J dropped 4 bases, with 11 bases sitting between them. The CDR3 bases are TGTGCCAGCAGTTCCCGGGACGGAAATCAGCCCCAGCATTTT. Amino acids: CASSSRDGNQPQHF.

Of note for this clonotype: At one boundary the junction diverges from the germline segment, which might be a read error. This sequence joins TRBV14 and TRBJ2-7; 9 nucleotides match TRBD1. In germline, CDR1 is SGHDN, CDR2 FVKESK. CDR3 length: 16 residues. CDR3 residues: CAGSQFAGQGPWEQYF. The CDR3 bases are TGTGCCGGCAGCCAATTTGCGGGACAGGGACCGTGGGAGCAGTACTTC. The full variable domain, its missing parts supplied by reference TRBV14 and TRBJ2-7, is EAGVTQFPSHSVIEKGQTVTLRCDPISGHDNLYWYRRVMGKEIKFLLHFVKESKQDESGMPNNRFLAERTGGTYSTLKVQPAELEDSGVYFCAGSQFAGQGPWEQYFGPGTRLTVT.

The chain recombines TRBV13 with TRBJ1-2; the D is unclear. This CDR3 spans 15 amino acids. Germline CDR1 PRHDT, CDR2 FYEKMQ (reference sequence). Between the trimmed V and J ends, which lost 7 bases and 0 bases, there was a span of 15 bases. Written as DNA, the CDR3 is TGTGCCAGCATGCTGGTGGGGTCTACTAACTATGGCTACACCTTC. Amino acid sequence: CASMLVGSTNYGYTF.

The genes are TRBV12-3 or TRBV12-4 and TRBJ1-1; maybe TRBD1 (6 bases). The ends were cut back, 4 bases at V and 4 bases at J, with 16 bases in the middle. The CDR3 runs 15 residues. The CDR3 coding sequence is TGTGCCAGCAGTTGGGCTGGGGGCGCAGGCACTGAAGCTTTCTTT. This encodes CASSWAGGAGTEAFF.

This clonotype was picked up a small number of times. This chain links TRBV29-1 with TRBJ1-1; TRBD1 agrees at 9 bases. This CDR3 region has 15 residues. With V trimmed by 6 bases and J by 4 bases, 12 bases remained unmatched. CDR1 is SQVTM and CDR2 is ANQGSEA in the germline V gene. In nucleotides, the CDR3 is TGCAGCGTATTCCGGGACAGGGTGGGTGGCACTGAAGCTTTCTTT. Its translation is CSVFRDRVGGTEAFF.

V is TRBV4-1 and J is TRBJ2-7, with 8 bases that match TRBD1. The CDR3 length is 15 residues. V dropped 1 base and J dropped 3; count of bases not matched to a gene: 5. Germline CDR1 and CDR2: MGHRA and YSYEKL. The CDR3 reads CASSQVRTGLYEQYF. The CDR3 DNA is TGCGCCAGCAGCCAAGTCCGGACAGGGCTCTACGAGCAGTACTTC.

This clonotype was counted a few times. The CDR3 sequence is CASTGPWNTEAFF. Here the CDR3 DNA reads TGTGCCAGCACTGGACCCTGGAACACTGAAGCTTTCTTT. The chain has TRBV12-3 or TRBV12-4 and TRBJ1-1, with unresolved D. This CDR3 is built from 13 residues. The V end was cut by 7 bases, the J end by 1 base, with 10 bases between.

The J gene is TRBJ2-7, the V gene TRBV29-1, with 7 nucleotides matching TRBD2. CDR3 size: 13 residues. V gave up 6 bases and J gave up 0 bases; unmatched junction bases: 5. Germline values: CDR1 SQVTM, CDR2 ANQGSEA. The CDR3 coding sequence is TGCAGCGTCGGGGGGTTGAGCTCCTACGAGCAGTACTTC. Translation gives CSVGGLSSYEQYF.

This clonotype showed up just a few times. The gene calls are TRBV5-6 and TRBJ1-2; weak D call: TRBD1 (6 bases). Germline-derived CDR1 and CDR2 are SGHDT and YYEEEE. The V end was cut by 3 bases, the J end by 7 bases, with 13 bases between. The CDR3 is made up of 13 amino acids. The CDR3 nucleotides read TGTGCCAGCAGCTCGCTGGGGGCCATTGGCTACACCTTC. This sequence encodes CASSSLGAIGYTF. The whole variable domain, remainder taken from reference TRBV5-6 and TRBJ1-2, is DAGVTQSPTHLIKTRGQQVTLRCSPKSGHDTVSWYQQALGQGPQFIFQYYEEEERQRGNFPDRFSGHQFPNYSSELNVNALLLGDSALYLCASSSLGAIGYTFGSGTRLTVV.

The CDR3 reads CASSPFHALAGNEQFF. The DNA for the CDR3 is TGTGCCAGCAGCCCCTTCCATGCACTAGCGGGTAATGAGCAGTTCTTC. V is TRBV14 and J is TRBJ2-1, with 9 bases fitting TRBD2. Per germline, CDR1 SGHDN and CDR2 FVKESK. CDR3 length equals 16 residues. The J segment lost 7 bases and the V segment lost 4 bases, leaving 11 bases of the junction unmatched.

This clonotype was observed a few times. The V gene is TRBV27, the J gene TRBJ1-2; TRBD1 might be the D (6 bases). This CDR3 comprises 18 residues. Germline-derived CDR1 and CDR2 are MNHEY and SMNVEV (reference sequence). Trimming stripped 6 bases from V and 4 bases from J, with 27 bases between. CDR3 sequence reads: CASSYTGTPTESLYGYTF. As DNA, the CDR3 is TGTGCCAGCAGCTATACAGGGACCCCCACAGAATCCCTCTATGGCTACACCTTC.

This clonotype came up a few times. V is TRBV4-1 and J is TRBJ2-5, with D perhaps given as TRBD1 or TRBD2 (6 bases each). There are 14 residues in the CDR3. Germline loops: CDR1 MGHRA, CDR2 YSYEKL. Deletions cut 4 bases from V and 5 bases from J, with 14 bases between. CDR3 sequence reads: CASSLIGGTETQYF. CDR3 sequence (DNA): TGCGCCAGCAGCCTCATCGGGGGCACGGAGACCCAGTACTTC.

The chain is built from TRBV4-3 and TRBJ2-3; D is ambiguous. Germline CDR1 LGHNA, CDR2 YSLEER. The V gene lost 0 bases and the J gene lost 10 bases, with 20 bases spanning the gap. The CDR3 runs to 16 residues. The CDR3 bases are TGCGCCAGCAGCCAAGATGCCCTTACCCTCCTTGATGCGCAGTATTTT. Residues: CASSQDALTLLDAQYF.

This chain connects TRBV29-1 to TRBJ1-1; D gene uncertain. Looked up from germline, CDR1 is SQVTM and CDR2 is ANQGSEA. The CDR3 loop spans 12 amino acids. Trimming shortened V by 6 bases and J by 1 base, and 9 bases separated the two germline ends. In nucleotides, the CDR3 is TGCAGCGTAGTGGGTACGAACACTGAAGCTTTCTTT. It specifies CSVVGTNTEAFF. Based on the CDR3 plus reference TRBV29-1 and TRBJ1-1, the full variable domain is SAVISQKPSRDICQRGTSLTIQCQVDSQVTMMFWYRQQPGQSLTLIATANQGSEATYESGFVIDKFPISRPNLTFSTLTVSNMSPEDSSIYLCSVVGTNTEAFFGQGTRLTVV.

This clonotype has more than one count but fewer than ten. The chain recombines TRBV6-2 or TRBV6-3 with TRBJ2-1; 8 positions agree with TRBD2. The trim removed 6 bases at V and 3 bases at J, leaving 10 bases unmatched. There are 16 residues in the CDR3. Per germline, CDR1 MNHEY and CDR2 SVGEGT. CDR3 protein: CASSRFAGGDYNEQFF. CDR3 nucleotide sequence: TGTGCCAGCAGCCGGTTCGCCGGGGGGGACTACAATGAGCAGTTCTTC.

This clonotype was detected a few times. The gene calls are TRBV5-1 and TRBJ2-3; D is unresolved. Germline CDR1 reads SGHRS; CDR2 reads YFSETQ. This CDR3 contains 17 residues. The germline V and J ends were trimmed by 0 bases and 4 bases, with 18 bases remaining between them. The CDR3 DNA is TGCGCCAGCAGCTTGGGTCTCCCCAACCTACGCGCAGATACGCAGTATTTT. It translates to CASSLGLPNLRADTQYF. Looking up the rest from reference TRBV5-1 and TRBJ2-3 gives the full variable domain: KAGVTQTPRYLIKTRGQQVTLSCSPISGHRSVSWYQQTPGQGLQFLFEYFSETQRNKGNFPGRFSGRQFSNSRSEMNVSTLELGDSALYLCASSLGLPNLRADTQYFGPGTRLTVL.

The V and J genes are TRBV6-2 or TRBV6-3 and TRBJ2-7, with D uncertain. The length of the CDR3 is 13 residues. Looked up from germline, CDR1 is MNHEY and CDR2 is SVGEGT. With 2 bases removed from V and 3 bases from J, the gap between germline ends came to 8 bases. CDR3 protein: CASSYTPGYEQYF. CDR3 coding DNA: TGTGCCAGCAGTTACACCCCAGGCTACGAGCAGTACTTC.

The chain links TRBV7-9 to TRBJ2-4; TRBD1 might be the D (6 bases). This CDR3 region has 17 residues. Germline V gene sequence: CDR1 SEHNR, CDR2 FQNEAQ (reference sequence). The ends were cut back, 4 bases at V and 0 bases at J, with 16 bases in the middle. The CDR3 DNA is TGTGCCAGCAGCTCACCGACAGGAACTATAGCCAAAAACATTCAGTACTTC. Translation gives CASSSPTGTIAKNIQYF.

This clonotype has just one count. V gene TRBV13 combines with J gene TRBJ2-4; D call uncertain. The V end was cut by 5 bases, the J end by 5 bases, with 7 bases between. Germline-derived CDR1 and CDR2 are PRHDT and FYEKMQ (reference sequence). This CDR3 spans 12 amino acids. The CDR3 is CASSLNQNIQYF. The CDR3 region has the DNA TGTGCCAGCAGCCTAAACCAAAACATTCAGTACTTC.

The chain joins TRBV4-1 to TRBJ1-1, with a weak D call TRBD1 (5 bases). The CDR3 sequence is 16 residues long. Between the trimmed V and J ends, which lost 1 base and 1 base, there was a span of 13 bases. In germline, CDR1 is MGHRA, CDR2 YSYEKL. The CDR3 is CASSQVAAGRNTEAFF. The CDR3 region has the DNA TGCGCCAGCAGCCAAGTAGCCGCAGGGAGGAACACTGAAGCTTTCTTT.

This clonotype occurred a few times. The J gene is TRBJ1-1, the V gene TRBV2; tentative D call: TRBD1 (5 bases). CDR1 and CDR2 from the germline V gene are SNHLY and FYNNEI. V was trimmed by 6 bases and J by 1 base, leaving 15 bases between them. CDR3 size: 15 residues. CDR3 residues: CASSFLGTQNTEAFF. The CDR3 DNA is TGTGCCAGCAGCTTCTTGGGGACCCAGAACACTGAAGCTTTCTTT.

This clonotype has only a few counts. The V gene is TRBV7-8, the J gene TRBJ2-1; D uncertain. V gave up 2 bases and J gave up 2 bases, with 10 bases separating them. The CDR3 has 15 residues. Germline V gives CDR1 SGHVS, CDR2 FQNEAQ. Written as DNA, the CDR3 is TGTGCCAGCAGCTTATTTCCGGCGGCCTACAATGAGCAGTTCTTC. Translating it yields CASSLFPAAYNEQFF. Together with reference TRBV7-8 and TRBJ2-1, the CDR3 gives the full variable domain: GAGVSQSPRYKVAKRGQDVALRCDPISGHVSLFWYQQALGQGPEFLTYFQNEAQLDKSGLPSDRFFAERPEGSVSTLKIQRTQQEDSAVYLCASSLFPAAYNEQFFGPGTRLTVL.